This is a list of T cell receptor beta chains from one sample in a study of beta chain features in type 1 diabetes. Here immunoSEQ multiplex PCR was the method, and the copy in TCRdb shows in-frame clones only, minus some. Found here are 300,000 to 400,000 clones, approximately 15% of them singletons; the top ten hold around 0.016%. The specimen was naive CD4+ T cells from blood. Receptors were obtained from a young woman with type 1 diabetes. CDR3s include the opening cysteine and the closing phenylalanine or tryptophan. A D gene is named only where the DNA matches it firmly. A row's size may be missing; if present it is once, few, many or a size class.

CDR3 protein: CASSQGRPSDTDTQYF
CDR3 DNA: TGTGCCAGCAGCCAGGGGCGACCCAGCGACACAGATACGCAGTATTTT
V gene: TRBV4-2
CDR3 length: 16
clone size: few
J gene: TRBJ2-3
D gene: NA

CDR3 protein: CASSPGGDGELFF
CDR3 DNA: TGTGCCAGCAGCCCTGGGGGGGACGGGGAGCTGTTTTTT
V gene: TRBV7-3
CDR3 length: 13
clone size: NA
J gene: TRBJ2-2
D gene: TRBD2

CDR3 protein: CASSFLTYEQYF
CDR3 DNA: TGTGCCAGCAGCTTCTTAACCTACGAGCAGTACTTC
V gene: TRBV7-2
CDR3 length: 12
clone size: NA
J gene: TRBJ2-7
D gene: NA

CDR3 protein: CASSETGMNYGYTF
CDR3 DNA: TGTGCCAGCTCAGAGACAGGGATGAACTATGGCTACACCTTC
V gene: TRBV18
CDR3 length: 14
clone size: NA
J gene: TRBJ1-2
D gene: TRBD1

CDR3 protein: CATRQVLNTGELFF
CDR3 DNA: TGCGCCACCAGACAGGTCCTGAACACCGGGGAGCTGTTTTTT
V gene: TRBV5-1
CDR3 length: 14
clone size: few
J gene: TRBJ2-2
D gene: NA

CDR3 protein: CASSVVGDPYNEQFF
CDR3 DNA: TGTGCCAGCAGCGTAGTAGGGGATCCCTACAATGAGCAGTTCTTC
V gene: TRBV9
CDR3 length: 15
clone size: NA
J gene: TRBJ2-1
D gene: NA

CDR3 protein: CASSQASSGRVEQYF
CDR3 DNA: TGTGCCAGCAGCCAGGCATCTAGCGGGAGGGTCGAGCAGTACTTC
V gene: TRBV28
CDR3 length: 15
clone size: few
J gene: TRBJ2-7
D gene: TRBD2

CDR3 protein: CASSTNTGYGYTF
CDR3 DNA: TGTGCCAGCAGCACTAACACAGGGTACGGCTACACCTTC
V gene: TRBV27
CDR3 length: 13
clone size: NA
J gene: TRBJ1-2
D gene: NA

CDR3 protein: CASRQGWETQYF
CDR3 DNA: TGTGCCAGCAGACAGGGGTGGGAGACCCAGTACTTC
V gene: TRBV6-6
CDR3 length: 12
clone size: NA
J gene: TRBJ2-5
D gene: TRBD1

CDR3 protein: CASSFPGGNTDTQYF
CDR3 DNA: TGTGCCAGCAGCTTTCCAGGGGGAAACACAGATACGCAGTATTTT
V gene: TRBV7-9
CDR3 length: 15
clone size: NA
J gene: TRBJ2-3
D gene: TRBD1

CDR3 protein: CASSSQGADTEAFF
CDR3 DNA: TGTGCCAGCAGCTCTCAGGGGGCTGACACTGAAGCTTTCTTT
V gene: TRBV11-2
CDR3 length: 14
clone size: NA
J gene: TRBJ1-1
D gene: TRBD1

CDR3 protein: CASSSGGGVQPQHF
CDR3 DNA: TGCGCCAGCAGTAGCGGGGGAGGGGTGCAGCCCCAGCATTTT
V gene: TRBV10-2
CDR3 length: 14
clone size: NA
J gene: TRBJ1-5
D gene: NA

CDR3 protein: CASSVAIGRTYNEQFF
CDR3 DNA: TGTGCCAGCAGCGTAGCTATCGGGAGAACCTACAATGAGCAGTTCTTC
V gene: TRBV9
CDR3 length: 16
clone size: NA
J gene: TRBJ2-1
D gene: NA

CDR3 protein: CASSFPGTSGSGELFF
CDR3 DNA: TGTGCCAGCAGCTTCCCCGGGACTAGCGGTTCGGGGGAGCTGTTTTTT
V gene: TRBV9
CDR3 length: 16
clone size: few
J gene: TRBJ2-2
D gene: TRBD2

CDR3 protein: CSVSLSTGTVSYGYTF
CDR3 DNA: TGCAGCGTCAGCCTGTCGACAGGGACGGTCTCCTATGGCTACACCTTC
V gene: TRBV29-1
CDR3 length: 16
clone size: NA
J gene: TRBJ1-2
D gene: TRBD1

CDR3 protein: CASSFSDRNNQPQHF
CDR3 DNA: TGTGCCAGCAGTTTCTCTGACAGGAACAATCAGCCCCAGCATTTT
V gene: TRBV28
CDR3 length: 15
clone size: NA
J gene: TRBJ1-5
D gene: NA

CDR3 protein: CATSRGTGAGANVLTF
CDR3 DNA: TGTGCCACCAGCAGAGGGACAGGGGCTGGGGCCAACGTCCTGACTTTC
V gene: TRBV15
CDR3 length: 16
clone size: NA
J gene: TRBJ2-6
D gene: TRBD1

CDR3 protein: CASSLHRGPNEKLFF
CDR3 DNA: TGTGCCAGCAGTCTCCACAGGGGTCCTAATGAAAAACTGTTTTTT
V gene: TRBV6-5
CDR3 length: 15
clone size: NA
J gene: TRBJ1-4
D gene: TRBD1

CDR3 protein: CASSSRAAQETQYF
CDR3 DNA: TGTGCCAGTAGTTCGCGGGCAGCCCAAGAGACCCAGTACTTC
V gene: TRBV19
CDR3 length: 14
clone size: NA
J gene: TRBJ2-5
D gene: NA

CDR3 protein: CASRSGWSNQPQHF
CDR3 DNA: TGTGCCAGCAGGTCCGGGTGGAGCAATCAGCCCCAGCATTTT
V gene: TRBV2
CDR3 length: 14
clone size: NA
J gene: TRBJ1-5
D gene: NA

CDR3 protein: CAWSVLGPETQYF
CDR3 DNA: TGTGCCTGGAGTGTTTTGGGGCCGGAGACCCAGTACTTC
V gene: TRBV30
CDR3 length: 13
clone size: NA
J gene: TRBJ2-5
D gene: NA

CDR3 protein: CASSVAETGLFF
CDR3 DNA: TGTGCCAGCAGCGTAGCCGAGACGGGGCTGTTTTTT
V gene: TRBV9
CDR3 length: 12
clone size: few
J gene: TRBJ2-2
D gene: NA

CDR3 protein: CASSPRGGQGDEAFF
CDR3 DNA: TGTGCCAGCAGCCCTCGGGGGGGACAGGGAGATGAAGCTTTCTTT
V gene: TRBV5-4
CDR3 length: 15
clone size: few
J gene: TRBJ1-1
D gene: TRBD1

CDR3 protein: CASSQDWRGRNIQYF
CDR3 DNA: TGTGCCAGCAGCCAAGATTGGCGGGGAAGAAACATTCAGTACTTC
V gene: TRBV4-2
CDR3 length: 15
clone size: NA
J gene: TRBJ2-4
D gene: NA

CDR3 protein: CASSSAKNIQYF
CDR3 DNA: TGTGCCAGCAGCTCGGCCAAAAACATTCAGTACTTC
V gene: TRBV7-6
CDR3 length: 12
clone size: few
J gene: TRBJ2-4
D gene: NA

CDR3 protein: CASTWGLAGVDTQYF
CDR3 DNA: TGTGCCAGCACTTGGGGACTAGCGGGCGTAGATACGCAGTATTTT
V gene: TRBV27
CDR3 length: 15
clone size: few
J gene: TRBJ2-3
D gene: TRBD2

CDR3 protein: CASSSGTSGSYAYNEQFF
CDR3 DNA: TGTGCCAGCAGCTCCGGGACTAGCGGGAGTTATGCCTACAATGAGCAGTTCTTC
V gene: TRBV7-2
CDR3 length: 18
clone size: NA
J gene: TRBJ2-1
D gene: TRBD2

CDR3 protein: CASSPRERDTQYF
CDR3 DNA: TGTGCCAGCTCACCCCGAGAGAGGGATACGCAGTATTTT
V gene: TRBV18
CDR3 length: 13
clone size: NA
J gene: TRBJ2-3
D gene: NA

CDR3 protein: CATSRRQEDEKLFF
CDR3 DNA: TGTGCCACCAGCAGACGGCAGGAGGATGAAAAACTGTTTTTT
V gene: TRBV15
CDR3 length: 14
clone size: few
J gene: TRBJ1-4
D gene: NA

CDR3 protein: CASSLDRGKTQYF
CDR3 DNA: TGTGCCAGCAGCTTAGACAGGGGGAAGACCCAGTACTTC
V gene: TRBV5-6
CDR3 length: 13
clone size: NA
J gene: TRBJ2-5
D gene: TRBD1

CDR3 protein: CASSGSSYEQYF
CDR3 DNA: TGTGCCAGCAGCGGGAGCTCCTACGAGCAGTACTTC
V gene: TRBV28
CDR3 length: 12
clone size: few
J gene: TRBJ2-7
D gene: NA

CDR3 protein: CASSPVPGNYGYTF
CDR3 DNA: TGTGCCAGCTCACCGGTACCGGGAAACTATGGCTACACCTTC
V gene: TRBV18
CDR3 length: 14
clone size: few
J gene: TRBJ1-2
D gene: NA

CDR3 protein: CASSQLASYNEQFF
CDR3 DNA: TGTGCCAGCAGCCAATTGGCCTCCTACAATGAGCAGTTCTTC
V gene: TRBV14
CDR3 length: 14
clone size: few
J gene: TRBJ2-1
D gene: NA

CDR3 protein: CASSVGGGSQTQYF
CDR3 DNA: TGTGCCAGCAGCGTAGGGGGAGGGTCGCAGACCCAGTACTTC
V gene: TRBV9
CDR3 length: 14
clone size: NA
J gene: TRBJ2-5
D gene: TRBD2

CDR3 protein: CASSLGTGGYYGYTF
CDR3 DNA: TGTGCCAGCAGTTTAGGCACAGGGGGCTACTATGGCTACACCTTC
V gene: TRBV28
CDR3 length: 15
clone size: few
J gene: TRBJ1-2
D gene: TRBD1

CDR3 protein: CASSSGRPSGANVLTF
CDR3 DNA: TGCGCCAGCAGCTCAGGCCGTCCCTCTGGGGCCAACGTCCTGACTTTC
V gene: TRBV5-1
CDR3 length: 16
clone size: once
J gene: TRBJ2-6
D gene: NA

CDR3 protein: CASSERQAGGRDEQFF
CDR3 DNA: TGTGCCAGCAGTGAACGGCAGGCAGGAGGTCGAGATGAGCAGTTCTTC
V gene: TRBV25-1
CDR3 length: 16
clone size: NA
J gene: TRBJ2-1
D gene: NA

CDR3 protein: CASGEGLAAYEQYF
CDR3 DNA: TGTGCCAGCGGGGAGGGGCTAGCCGCCTACGAGCAGTACTTC
V gene: TRBV11-2
CDR3 length: 14
clone size: NA
J gene: TRBJ2-7
D gene: TRBD2

CDR3 protein: CASSRQVTNYGYTF
CDR3 DNA: TGTGCCAGCAGTCGACAGGTGACGAACTATGGCTACACCTTC
V gene: TRBV2
CDR3 length: 14
clone size: few
J gene: TRBJ1-2
D gene: NA

CDR3 protein: CASMIQGSSEAFF
CDR3 DNA: TGTGCCAGTATGATACAGGGGTCGTCTGAAGCTTTCTTT
V gene: TRBV19
CDR3 length: 13
clone size: NA
J gene: TRBJ1-1
D gene: TRBD1

CDR3 protein: CASSPTRTGGTQAFF
CDR3 DNA: TGTGCCAGCAGCCCGACGAGGACAGGGGGCACGCAAGCTTTCTTT
V gene: TRBV7-2
CDR3 length: 15
clone size: few
J gene: TRBJ1-1
D gene: TRBD1

CDR3 protein: CASSDLGGYTF
CDR3 DNA: TGTGCCAGCAGTGATCTAGGCGGCTACACCTTC
V gene: TRBV6-6
CDR3 length: 11
clone size: NA
J gene: TRBJ1-2
D gene: NA

CDR3 protein: CASSPRSSGGTDTQYF
CDR3 DNA: TGTGCCAGCTCACCACGGTCTAGCGGGGGCACAGATACGCAGTATTTT
V gene: TRBV18
CDR3 length: 16
clone size: few
J gene: TRBJ2-3
D gene: TRBD2

CDR3 protein: CASSIGQGTGELFF
CDR3 DNA: TGTGCCAGCAGCATCGGACAGGGCACCGGGGAGCTGTTTTTT
V gene: TRBV7-3
CDR3 length: 14
clone size: NA
J gene: TRBJ2-2
D gene: TRBD1

CDR3 protein: CASSLGLAGRNEQFF
CDR3 DNA: TGCGCCAGCAGCTTGGGACTAGCGGGGCGGAATGAGCAGTTCTTC
V gene: TRBV5-1
CDR3 length: 15
clone size: NA
J gene: TRBJ2-1
D gene: TRBD2

CDR3 protein: CASSSRGGSNYGYTF
CDR3 DNA: TGTGCCAGCAGCTCGCGGGGAGGTTCTAACTATGGCTACACCTTC
V gene: TRBV7-9
CDR3 length: 15
clone size: NA
J gene: TRBJ1-2
D gene: NA

CDR3 protein: CASSSATGTGNQPQHF
CDR3 DNA: TGTGCCAGCAGCTCCGCCACCGGGACAGGGAATCAGCCCCAGCATTTT
V gene: TRBV7-8
CDR3 length: 16
clone size: few
J gene: TRBJ1-5
D gene: TRBD1

CDR3 protein: CASSPRSTGELFF
CDR3 DNA: TGTGCCAGCAGCCCCCGGTCGACCGGGGAGCTGTTTTTT
V gene: TRBV7-9
CDR3 length: 13
clone size: NA
J gene: TRBJ2-2
D gene: NA

CDR3 protein: CATSRVQGAGANVLTF
CDR3 DNA: TGTGCCACCAGCAGAGTCCAGGGGGCTGGGGCCAACGTCCTGACTTTC
V gene: TRBV15
CDR3 length: 16
clone size: NA
J gene: TRBJ2-6
D gene: TRBD1

CDR3 protein: CAWSIAQETQYF
CDR3 DNA: TGTGCCTGGAGTATAGCGCAGGAGACCCAGTACTTC
V gene: TRBV30
CDR3 length: 12
clone size: few
J gene: TRBJ2-5
D gene: NA

CDR3 protein: CASSPRTGSGYGYTF
CDR3 DNA: TGTGCCAGTAGTCCCCGGACAGGGTCGGGGTATGGCTACACCTTC
V gene: TRBV19
CDR3 length: 15
clone size: NA
J gene: TRBJ1-2
D gene: TRBD1

CDR3 protein: CASSPGAPSTDTQYF
CDR3 DNA: TGTGCCAGCAGCCCAGGGGCGCCCAGCACAGATACGCAGTATTTT
V gene: TRBV7-2
CDR3 length: 15
clone size: NA
J gene: TRBJ2-3
D gene: NA